This record covers a single T cell receptor beta chain. The antigen is undetermined. The sample belongs to a study of T cell responses to AZD1222 COVID-19 vaccine. The study, taken as a whole, reports: A mostly white British donor set with more females was recruited, and clonal diversity was possibly underestimated. Spike-wide vaccine-associated CD4 TCRs dominated at 160-218 and 743-854. Nearly half of unique spike-specific TCRs reportedly avoided B.1.351 and B.1.1.7 mutated regions.

Generated by immunoSEQ multiplex PCR, the TCRdb table keeps only in-frame clones and is missing some. This table holds some 190,000 clones, 90% to 95% found once. Looked up from germline, CDR1 is SGHDT and CDR2 is YYEEEE. This CDR3 region has 14 residues. V was clipped by 1 base and J by 1 base, with 8 bases between them. Second doses at about 4 or about 12 weeks were pooled. V and J are TRBV5-6 and TRBJ2-5, with a weak D call TRBD1 (5 bases). This receptor was taken from an adult who received the AZD1222 COVID-19 vaccine. The source was peripheral blood, collected 28 days after the second AZD1222 dose. The CDR3 loop reads CASSLQGLQETQYF. The CDR3 DNA is TGTGCCAGCAGCTTGCAGGGCCTCCAAGAGACCCAGTACTTC. The full variable domain, completed using reference TRBV5-6 and TRBJ2-5, is DAGVTQSPTHLIKTRGQQVTLRCSPKSGHDTVSWYQQALGQGPQFIFQYYEEEERQRGNFPDRFSGHQFPNYSSELNVNALLLGDSALYLCASSLQGLQETQYFGPGTRLLVL.